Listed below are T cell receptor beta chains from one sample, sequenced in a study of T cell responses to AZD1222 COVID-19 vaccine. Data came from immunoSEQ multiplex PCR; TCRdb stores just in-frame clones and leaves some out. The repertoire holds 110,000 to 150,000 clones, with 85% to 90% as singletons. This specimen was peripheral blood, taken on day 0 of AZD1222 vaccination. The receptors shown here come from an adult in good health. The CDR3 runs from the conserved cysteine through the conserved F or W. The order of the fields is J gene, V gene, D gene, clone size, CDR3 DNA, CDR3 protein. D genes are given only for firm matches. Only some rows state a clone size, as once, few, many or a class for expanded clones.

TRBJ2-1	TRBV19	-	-	TGTGCCAGTATCCCCCACCACCCGGGAGGGCCAGGGGGCACAGGGAATGAGCAGTTCTTC	CASIPHHPGGPGGTGNEQFF
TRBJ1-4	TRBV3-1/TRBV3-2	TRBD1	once	TGTGCCAGCAGCCAAGAGGGACAGGTTAGTGAAAAACTGTTTTTT	CASSQEGQVSEKLFF
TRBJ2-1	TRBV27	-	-	TGTGCCAGCAGTTACCGGGGGCTAGGAAATGAGCAGTTCTTC	CASSYRGLGNEQFF
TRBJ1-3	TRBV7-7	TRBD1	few	TGTGCCAGCAGCTTAGCCTCGGACAGGGGGGTCCGGTACTCTGGAAACACCATATATTTT	CASSLASDRGVRYSGNTIYF
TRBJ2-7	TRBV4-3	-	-	TGCGCCAGCAGCCAAGCCTCGGGCCAGGGCTACGAGCAGTACTTC	CASSQASGQGYEQYF
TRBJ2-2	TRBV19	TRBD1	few	TGTGCCAGTAGTCTTCGACAGGGGGCACACACCGGGGAGCTGTTTTTT	CASSLRQGAHTGELFF
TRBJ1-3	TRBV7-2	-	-	TGTGCCAGCAGCTCCGAGCTTAACTCTGGAAACACCATATATTTT	CASSSELNSGNTIYF
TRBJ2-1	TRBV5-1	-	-	TGCGCCAGCAGCTTTTCCCCCTCCCGGGAGCAGTTCTTC	CASSFSPSREQFF
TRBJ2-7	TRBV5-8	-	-	TGTGCCAGCAGCCTCAGGGGGGACGAGCAGTACTTC	CASSLRGDEQYF
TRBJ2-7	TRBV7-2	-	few	TGTGCCAGCAGCTTCAGGGGCACGGACGAGCAGTACTTC	CASSFRGTDEQYF
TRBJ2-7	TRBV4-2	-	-	TGTGCCAGCAGCCCTTCGATGGGGTACGAGCAGTACTTC	CASSPSMGYEQYF
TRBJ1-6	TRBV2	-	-	TGTGCCAGCAGTGTCAGGAAAAACTATAATTCACCCCTCCACTTT	CASSVRKNYNSPLHF
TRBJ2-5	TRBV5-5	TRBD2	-	TGTGCCAGCACCACACGTATCGGGAGGACTCAAGAGACCCAGTACTTC	CASTTRIGRTQETQYF
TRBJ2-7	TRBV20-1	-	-	TGCAGTGCTAGTCCCCCAGCCTACGAGCAGTACTTC	CSASPPAYEQYF
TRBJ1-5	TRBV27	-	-	TGTGCCAGCAAACTGGGACGGGGCAATCAGCCCCAGCATTTT	CASKLGRGNQPQHF
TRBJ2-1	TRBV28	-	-	TGTGCCAGCAGTCCCGGAAGTATCAATGAGCAGTTCTTC	CASSPGSINEQFF
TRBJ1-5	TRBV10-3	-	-	TGTGCCATCAGCCCCCAGGGATCGGGCAATCAGCCCCAGCATTTT	CAISPQGSGNQPQHF
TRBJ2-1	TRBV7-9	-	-	TGTGCCAGCAGCTTGGGCGCTGACAGCTCATCTATTAATGAGCAGTTCTTC	CASSLGADSSSINEQFF
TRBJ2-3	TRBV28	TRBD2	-	TGTGCCACCAACCTAGCGGGCCTGGAAACAGATACGCAGTATTTT	CATNLAGLETDTQYF
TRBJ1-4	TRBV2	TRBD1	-	TGTGCCAGCATTAGAATGGGACAGGGCGATGAAAAACTGTTTTTT	CASIRMGQGDEKLFF
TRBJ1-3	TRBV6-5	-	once	TGTGCCAGCAAGGAACCGGGGACGGCTGGAAACACCATATATTTT	CASKEPGTAGNTIYF
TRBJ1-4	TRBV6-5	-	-	TGTGCCAGCAGGCCCGGGACAAGAGGTGAAAAACTGTTTTTT	CASRPGTRGEKLFF
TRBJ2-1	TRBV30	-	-	TGTGCCTGGAGTTTCTCATACCTGGGGTCCTACAATGAGCAGTTCTTC	CAWSFSYLGSYNEQFF
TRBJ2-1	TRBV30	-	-	TGTGCCTCGGAGCTCGGCTCGGGTTCTTATGAGCAGTTCTTC	CASELGSGSYEQFF
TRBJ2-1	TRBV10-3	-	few	TGTGCCATCAGTGAGTCAGAGCTGGGGGCCAGGAATGAGCAGTTCTTC	CAISESELGARNEQFF
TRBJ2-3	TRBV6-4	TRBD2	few	TGTGCCAGCAGTGACGAAGCGGGAGGAAGCACAGATACGCAGTATTTT	CASSDEAGGSTDTQYF
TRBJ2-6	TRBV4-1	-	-	TGCGCCAGCAGCCACTTTGTGGACGGAGGCTCTGGGGCCAACGTCCTGACTTTC	CASSHFVDGGSGANVLTF
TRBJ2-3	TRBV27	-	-	TGTGCCAGCAGCCCAATCACGGGACCAGATACGCAGTATTTT	CASSPITGPDTQYF
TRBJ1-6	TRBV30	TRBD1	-	TGTGCCTGGAGTGGGCAGGGGGAATCACCCCTCCACTTT	CAWSGQGESPLHF
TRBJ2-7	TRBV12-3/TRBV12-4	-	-	TGTGCCAGCTGGCCCGGGGGCTCCTACGAGCAGTACTTC	CASWPGGSYEQYF
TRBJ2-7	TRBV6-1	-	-	TGTGCCAGCAGTGAAGGTAGGGTGGCTCGGAACGAGCAGTACTTC	CASSEGRVARNEQYF
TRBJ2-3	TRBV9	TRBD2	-	TGTGCCAGCAGCGAAGGCCCGGGACTAGCGCTAAGGGGCAGCACAGATACGCAGTATTTT	CASSEGPGLALRGSTDTQYF
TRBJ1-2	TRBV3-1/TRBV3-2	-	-	TGTGCCAGCAGCCAAGATGACTACTATGGCTACACCTTC	CASSQDDYYGYTF
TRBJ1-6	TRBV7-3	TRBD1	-	TGTGCCAGCAGCGCCGGACAGGGCAATTCACCCCTCCACTTT	CASSAGQGNSPLHF
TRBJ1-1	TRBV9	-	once	TGTGCCAGCAGCGAAACCCCAGGGTTAGGCACTGAAGCTTTCTTT	CASSETPGLGTEAFF